This T cell receptor (beta chain) comes out of a study of blood T cell repertoires in COVID-19. Trimming at V came to 6 bases and at J to 7 bases, leaving 13 bases not matched to a gene. Germline CDR1 reads SEHNR; CDR2 reads FQNEAQ (reference sequence). The CDR3 spans 16 residues. Clones were read by immunoSEQ multiplex PCR, and TCRdb kept only the in-frame ones, dropping some. The data hold hundreds of thousands of clones, with approximately 84% observed a single time. Sequenced sample: PBMCs or T cells enriched from blood (not recorded which). The sequence came from a man aged 25-45 years who had recovered from COVID-19. This chain uses TRBV7-9 with TRBJ2-1; TRBD2 matches 9 bases. The chain's CDR3 is CASRQLLSSGTNEQFF. The CDR3 DNA sequence: TGTGCCAGCAGACAACTTCTCTCTAGCGGGACAAATGAGCAGTTCTTC.